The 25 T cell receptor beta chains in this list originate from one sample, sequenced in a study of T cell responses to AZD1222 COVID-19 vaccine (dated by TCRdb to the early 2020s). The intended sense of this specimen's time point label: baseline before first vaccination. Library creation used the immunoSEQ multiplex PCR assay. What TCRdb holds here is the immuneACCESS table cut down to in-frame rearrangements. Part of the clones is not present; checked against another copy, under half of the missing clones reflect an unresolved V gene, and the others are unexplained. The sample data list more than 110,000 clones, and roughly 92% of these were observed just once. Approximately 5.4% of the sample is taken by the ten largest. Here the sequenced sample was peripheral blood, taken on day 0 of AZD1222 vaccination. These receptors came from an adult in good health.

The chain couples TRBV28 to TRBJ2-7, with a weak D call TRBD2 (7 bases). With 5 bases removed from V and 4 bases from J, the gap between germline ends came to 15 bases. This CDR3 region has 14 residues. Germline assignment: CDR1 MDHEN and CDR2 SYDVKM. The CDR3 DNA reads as TGTGCCAGCAGTCCCAGTGGGGGGGCGTACGAGCAGTACTTC. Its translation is CASSPSGGAYEQYF.

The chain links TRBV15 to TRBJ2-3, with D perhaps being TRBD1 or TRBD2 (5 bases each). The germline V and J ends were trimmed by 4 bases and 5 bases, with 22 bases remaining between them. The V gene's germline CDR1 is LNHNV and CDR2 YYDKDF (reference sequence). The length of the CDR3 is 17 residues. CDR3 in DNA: TGTGCCACCAGCAAATTAGGGACCCCCCGTTCCGGAGATACGCAGTATTTT. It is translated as CATSKLGTPRSGDTQYF.

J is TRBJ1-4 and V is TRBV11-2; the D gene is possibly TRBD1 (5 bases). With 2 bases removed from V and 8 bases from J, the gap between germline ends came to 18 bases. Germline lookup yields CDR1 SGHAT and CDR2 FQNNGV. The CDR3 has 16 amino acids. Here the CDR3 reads CASSLNSGLVGEKLFF. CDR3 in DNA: TGTGCCAGCAGCTTAAACTCAGGGCTTGTAGGGGAAAAACTGTTTTTT. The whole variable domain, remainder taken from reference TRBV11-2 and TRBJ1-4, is EAGVAQSPRYKIIEKRQSVAFWCNPISGHATLYWYQQILGQGPKLLIQFQNNGVVDDSQLPKDRFSAERLKGVDSTLKIQPAKLEDSAVYLCASSLNSGLVGEKLFFGSGTQLSVL.

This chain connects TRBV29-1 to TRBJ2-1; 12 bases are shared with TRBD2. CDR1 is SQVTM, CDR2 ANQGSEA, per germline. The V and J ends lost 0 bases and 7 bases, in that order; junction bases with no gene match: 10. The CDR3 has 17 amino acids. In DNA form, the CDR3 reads TGCAGCGTTGAAGAGTCTATACTAGCGGGAGGTGGGAATGAGCAGTTCTTC. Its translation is CSVEESILAGGGNEQFF.

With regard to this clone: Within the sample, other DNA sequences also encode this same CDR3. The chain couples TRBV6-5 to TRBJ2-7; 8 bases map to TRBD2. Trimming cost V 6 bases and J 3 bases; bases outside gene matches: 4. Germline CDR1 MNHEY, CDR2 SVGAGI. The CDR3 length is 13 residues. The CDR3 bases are TGTGCCAGCAGCCGTACTAGCGGCTACGAGCAGTACTTC. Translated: CASSRTSGYEQYF.

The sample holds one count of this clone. The DNA for the CDR3 is TGTGCCAGCAGTATCCGACTAGCGGGGGGGCTAGCCGAGCAGTACTTC. Amino acid sequence: CASSIRLAGGLAEQYF. This rearrangement joins TRBV27 to TRBJ2-7, with 14 bases fitting TRBD2. CDR1 and CDR2 from the germline V gene are MNHEY and SMNVEV (reference sequence). With V trimmed by 5 bases and J by 6 bases, 9 bases remained unmatched. This CDR3 is 16 amino acids long.

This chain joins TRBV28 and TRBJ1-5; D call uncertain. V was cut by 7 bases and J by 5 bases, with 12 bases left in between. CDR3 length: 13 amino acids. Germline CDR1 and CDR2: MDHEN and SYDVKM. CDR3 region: CASIRSPDQPQHF. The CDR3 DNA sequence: TGTGCCAGCATCAGATCTCCCGATCAGCCCCAGCATTTT.

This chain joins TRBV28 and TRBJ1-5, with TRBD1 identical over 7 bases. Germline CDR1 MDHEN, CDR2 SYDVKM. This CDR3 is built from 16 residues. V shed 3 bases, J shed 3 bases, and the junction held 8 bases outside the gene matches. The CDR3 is CASSFYLTGNNQPQHF. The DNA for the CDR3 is TGTGCCAGCAGTTTCTACCTGACAGGGAACAATCAGCCCCAGCATTTT.

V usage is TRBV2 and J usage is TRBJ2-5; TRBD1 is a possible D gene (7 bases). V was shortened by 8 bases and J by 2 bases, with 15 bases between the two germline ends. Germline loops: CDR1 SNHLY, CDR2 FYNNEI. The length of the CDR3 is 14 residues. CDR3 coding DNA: TGTGCCAGCTGTGGCAGGGGGGCGCAAGAGACCCAGTACTTC. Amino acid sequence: CASCGRGAQETQYF.

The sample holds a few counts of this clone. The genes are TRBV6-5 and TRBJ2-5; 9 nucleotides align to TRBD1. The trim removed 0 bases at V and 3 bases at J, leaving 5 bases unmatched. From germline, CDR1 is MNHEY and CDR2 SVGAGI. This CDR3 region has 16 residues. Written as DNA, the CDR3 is TGTGCCAGCAGTTACTCAGGGACAGGGCGGGAAGAGACCCAGTACTTC. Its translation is CASSYSGTGREETQYF.

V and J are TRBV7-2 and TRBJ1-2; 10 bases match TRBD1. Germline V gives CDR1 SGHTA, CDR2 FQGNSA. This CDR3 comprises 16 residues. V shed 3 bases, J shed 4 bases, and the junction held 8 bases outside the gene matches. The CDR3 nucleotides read TGTGCCAGCAGCTTCGGGACAGGGGATTTGGGCTATGGCTACACCTTC. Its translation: CASSFGTGDLGYGYTF.

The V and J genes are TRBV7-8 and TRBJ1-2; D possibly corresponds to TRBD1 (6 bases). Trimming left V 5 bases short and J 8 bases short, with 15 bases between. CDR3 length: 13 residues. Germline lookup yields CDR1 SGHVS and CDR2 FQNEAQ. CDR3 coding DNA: TGTGCCAGCAGCAGGCAGGGGACGGGAGGCTACACCTTC. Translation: CASSRQGTGGYTF.

CDR3 sequence reads: CAISESSPGAIAEAFF. CDR3 nucleotide sequence: TGTGCCATCAGTGAGTCAAGTCCAGGGGCGATCGCTGAAGCTTTCTTT. The chain uses TRBV10-3 and TRBJ1-1; weak D call: TRBD1 (6 bases). This CDR3 spans 16 amino acids. Looked up from germline, CDR1 is ENHRY and CDR2 is SYGVKD. Trimming removed 0 bases at V and 6 bases at J, with 17 bases between.

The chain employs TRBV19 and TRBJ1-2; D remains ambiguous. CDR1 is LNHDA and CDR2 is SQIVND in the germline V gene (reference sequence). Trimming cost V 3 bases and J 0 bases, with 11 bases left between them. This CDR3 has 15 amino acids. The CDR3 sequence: CASSMEQTANYGYTF. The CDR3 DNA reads TGTGCCAGTAGTATGGAACAGACGGCTAACTATGGCTACACCTTC.

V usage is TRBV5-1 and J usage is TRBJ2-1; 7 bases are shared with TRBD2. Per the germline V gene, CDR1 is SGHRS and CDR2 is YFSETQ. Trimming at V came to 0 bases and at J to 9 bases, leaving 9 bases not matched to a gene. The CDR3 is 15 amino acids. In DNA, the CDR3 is TGCGCCAGCAGCTTGGCCTCGCGGGAGAAGACTGAGCAGTTCTTC. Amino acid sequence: CASSLASREKTEQFF.

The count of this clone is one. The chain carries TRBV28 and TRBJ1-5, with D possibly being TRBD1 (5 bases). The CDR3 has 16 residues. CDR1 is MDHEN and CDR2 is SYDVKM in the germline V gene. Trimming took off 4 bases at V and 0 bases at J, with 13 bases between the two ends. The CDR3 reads CASSSRGGDSNQPQHF. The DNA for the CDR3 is TGTGCCAGCAGTTCCCGGGGGGGAGATAGCAATCAGCCCCAGCATTTT.

CDR3 nucleotide sequence: TGTGCCAGCAGCTTACAGGTCGGAGATACGCAGTATTTT. It translates to CASSLQVGDTQYF. This chain uses TRBV7-8 with TRBJ2-3; the D is unclear. The V gene lost 2 bases and the J gene lost 5 bases, with 8 bases spanning the gap. From germline, CDR1 is SGHVS and CDR2 FQNEAQ. This CDR3 is built from 13 residues.

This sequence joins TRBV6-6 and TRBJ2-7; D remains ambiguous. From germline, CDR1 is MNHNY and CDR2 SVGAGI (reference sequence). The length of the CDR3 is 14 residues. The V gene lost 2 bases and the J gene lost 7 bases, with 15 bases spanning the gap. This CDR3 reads CASSYSQLGREQYF. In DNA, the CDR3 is TGTGCCAGCAGTTACAGTCAGCTGGGTAGGGAGCAGTACTTC.

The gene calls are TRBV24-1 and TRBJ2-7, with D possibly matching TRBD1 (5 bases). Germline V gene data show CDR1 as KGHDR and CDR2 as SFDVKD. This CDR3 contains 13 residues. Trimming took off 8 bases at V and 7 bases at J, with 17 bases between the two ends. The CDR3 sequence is CATIWTRFWEQYF. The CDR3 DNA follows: TGTGCCACCATTTGGACAAGGTTTTGGGAGCAGTACTTC.

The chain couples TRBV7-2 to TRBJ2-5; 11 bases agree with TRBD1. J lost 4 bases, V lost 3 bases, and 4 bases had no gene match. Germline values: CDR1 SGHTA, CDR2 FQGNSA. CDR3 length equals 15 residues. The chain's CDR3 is CASSFAGTGGETQYF. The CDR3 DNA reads TGTGCCAGCAGCTTTGCCGGGACAGGGGGAGAGACCCAGTACTTC.

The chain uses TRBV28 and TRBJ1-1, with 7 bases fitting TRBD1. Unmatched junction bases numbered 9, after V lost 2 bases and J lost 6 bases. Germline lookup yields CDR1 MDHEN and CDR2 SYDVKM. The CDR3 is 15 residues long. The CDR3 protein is CASSLEHQGVAEAFF. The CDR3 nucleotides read TGTGCCAGCAGTTTAGAACACCAGGGGGTCGCTGAAGCTTTCTTT. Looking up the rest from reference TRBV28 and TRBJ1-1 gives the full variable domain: DVKVTQSSRYLVKRTGEKVFLECVQDMDHENMFWYRQDPGLGLRLIYFSYDVKMKEKGDIPEGYSVSREKKERFSLILESASTNQTSMYLCASSLEHQGVAEAFFGQGTRLTVV.

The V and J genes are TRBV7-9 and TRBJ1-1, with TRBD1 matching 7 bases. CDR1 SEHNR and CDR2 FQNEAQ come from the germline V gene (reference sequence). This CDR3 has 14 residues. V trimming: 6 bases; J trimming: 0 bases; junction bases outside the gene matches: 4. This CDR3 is CASSWDSLNTEAFF. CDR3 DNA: TGTGCCAGCAGTTGGGACAGCCTGAACACTGAAGCTTTCTTT.

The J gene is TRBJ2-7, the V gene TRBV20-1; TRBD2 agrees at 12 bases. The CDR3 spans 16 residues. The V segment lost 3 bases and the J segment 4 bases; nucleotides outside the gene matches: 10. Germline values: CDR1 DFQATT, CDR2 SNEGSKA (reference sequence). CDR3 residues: CSASGLAGGPGYEQYF. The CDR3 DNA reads TGCAGTGCTAGTGGGCTAGCGGGAGGGCCGGGGTACGAGCAGTACTTC.

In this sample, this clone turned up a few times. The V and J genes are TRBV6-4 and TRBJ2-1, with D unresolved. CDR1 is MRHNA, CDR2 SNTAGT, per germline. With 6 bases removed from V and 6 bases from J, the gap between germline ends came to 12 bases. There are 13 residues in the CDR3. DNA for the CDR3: TGTGCCAGCAGCCCTCGAGCGCGCAATGAGCAGTTCTTC. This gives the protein CASSPRARNEQFF.

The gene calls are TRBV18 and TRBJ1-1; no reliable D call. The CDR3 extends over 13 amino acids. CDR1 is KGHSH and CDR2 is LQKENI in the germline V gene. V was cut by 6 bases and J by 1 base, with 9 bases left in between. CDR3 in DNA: TGTGCCAGCTCCCCGATAAAGAACACTGAAGCTTTCTTT. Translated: CASSPIKNTEAFF.